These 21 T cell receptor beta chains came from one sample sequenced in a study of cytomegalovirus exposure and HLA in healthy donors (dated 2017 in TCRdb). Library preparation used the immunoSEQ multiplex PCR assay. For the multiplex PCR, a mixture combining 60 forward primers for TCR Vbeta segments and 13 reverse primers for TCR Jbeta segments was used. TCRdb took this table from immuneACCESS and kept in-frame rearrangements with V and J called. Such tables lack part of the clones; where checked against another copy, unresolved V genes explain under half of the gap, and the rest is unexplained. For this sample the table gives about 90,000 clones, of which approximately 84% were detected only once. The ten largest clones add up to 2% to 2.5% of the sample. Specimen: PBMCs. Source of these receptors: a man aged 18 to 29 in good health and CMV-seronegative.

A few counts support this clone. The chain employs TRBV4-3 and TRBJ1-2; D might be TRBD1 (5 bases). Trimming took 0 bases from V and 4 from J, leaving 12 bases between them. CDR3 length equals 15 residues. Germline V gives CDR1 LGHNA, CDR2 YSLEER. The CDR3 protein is CASSQDIDSIYGYTF. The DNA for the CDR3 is TGCGCCAGCAGCCAAGACATAGACAGTATCTATGGCTACACCTTC.

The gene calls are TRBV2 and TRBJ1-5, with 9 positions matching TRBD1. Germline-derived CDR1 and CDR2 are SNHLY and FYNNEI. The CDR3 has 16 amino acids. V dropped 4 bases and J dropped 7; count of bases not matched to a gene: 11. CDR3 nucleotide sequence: TGTGCCAGCAGTGCCCGCCGGGACAGGGTAGGACAGCCCCAGCATTTT. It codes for CASSARRDRVGQPQHF.

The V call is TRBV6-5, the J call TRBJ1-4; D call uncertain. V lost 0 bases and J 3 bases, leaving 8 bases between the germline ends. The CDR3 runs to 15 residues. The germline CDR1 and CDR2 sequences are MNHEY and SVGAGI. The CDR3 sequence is CASSYSGSPNEKLFF. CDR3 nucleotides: TGTGCCAGCAGTTACTCTGGCAGTCCTAATGAAAAACTGTTTTTT.

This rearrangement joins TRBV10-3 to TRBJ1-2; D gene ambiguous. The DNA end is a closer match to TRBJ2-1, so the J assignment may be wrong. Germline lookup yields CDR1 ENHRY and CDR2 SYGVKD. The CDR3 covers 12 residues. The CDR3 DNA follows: TGTGCCATCAGTGATTCGTCGGGTGTGCAGTTCTTC. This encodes CAISDSSGVQFF.

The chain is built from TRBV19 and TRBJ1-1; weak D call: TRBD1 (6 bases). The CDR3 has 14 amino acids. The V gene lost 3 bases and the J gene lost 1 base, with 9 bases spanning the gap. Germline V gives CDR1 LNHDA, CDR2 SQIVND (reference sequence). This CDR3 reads CASSIRTANTEAFF. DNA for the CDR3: TGTGCCAGTAGTATCCGGACAGCGAACACTGAAGCTTTCTTT.

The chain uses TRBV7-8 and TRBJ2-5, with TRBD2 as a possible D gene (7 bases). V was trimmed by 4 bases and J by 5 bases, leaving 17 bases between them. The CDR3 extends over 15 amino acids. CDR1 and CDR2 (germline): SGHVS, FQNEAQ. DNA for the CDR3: TGTGCCAGCAGCTCGGGGGGCTGGTCGGGGGAGACCCAGTACTTC. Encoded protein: CASSSGGWSGETQYF.

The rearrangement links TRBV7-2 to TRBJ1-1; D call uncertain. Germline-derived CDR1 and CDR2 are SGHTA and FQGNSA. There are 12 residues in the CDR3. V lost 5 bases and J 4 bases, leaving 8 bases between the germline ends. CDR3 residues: CASSIQFTEAFF. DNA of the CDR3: TGTGCCAGCAGCATACAGTTCACTGAAGCTTTCTTT.

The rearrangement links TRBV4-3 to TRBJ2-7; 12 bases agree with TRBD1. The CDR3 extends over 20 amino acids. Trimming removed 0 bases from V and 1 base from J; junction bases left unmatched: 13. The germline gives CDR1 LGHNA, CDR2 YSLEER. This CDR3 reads CASSQEVGPGQGARSYEQYF. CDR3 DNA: TGCGCCAGCAGCCAAGAAGTTGGGCCGGGACAGGGGGCTAGGTCCTACGAGCAGTACTTC.

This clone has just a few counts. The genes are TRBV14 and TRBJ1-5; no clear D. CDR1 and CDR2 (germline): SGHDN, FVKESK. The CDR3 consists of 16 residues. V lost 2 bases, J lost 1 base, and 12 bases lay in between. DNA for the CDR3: TGTGCCAGCAGCCAAAACCGGTCACGGAGCAATCAGCCCCAGCATTTT. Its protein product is CASSQNRSRSNQPQHF. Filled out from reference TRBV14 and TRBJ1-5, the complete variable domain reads EAGVTQFPSHSVIEKGQTVTLRCDPISGHDNLYWYRRVMGKEIKFLLHFVKESKQDESGMPNNRFLAERTGGTYSTLKVQPAELEDSGVYFCASSQNRSRSNQPQHFGDGTRLSIL.

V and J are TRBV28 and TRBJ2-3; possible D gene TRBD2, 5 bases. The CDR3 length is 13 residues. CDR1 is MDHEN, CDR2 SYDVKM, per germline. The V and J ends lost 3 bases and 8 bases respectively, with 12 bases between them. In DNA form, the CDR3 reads TGTGCCAGCAGTTTGTCACTAGAGGGTACGCAGTATTTT. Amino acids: CASSLSLEGTQYF.

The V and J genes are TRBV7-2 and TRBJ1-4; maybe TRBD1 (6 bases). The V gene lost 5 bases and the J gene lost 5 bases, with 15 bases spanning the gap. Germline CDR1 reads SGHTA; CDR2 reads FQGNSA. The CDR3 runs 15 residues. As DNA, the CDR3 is TGTGCCAGCAGCGAACAGGGTAGTGGGAATGAAAAACTGTTTTTT. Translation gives CASSEQGSGNEKLFF.

The CDR3 nucleotides are TGCGCCAGCAGCACCTATAGCGGGAGTACCGAGTTCTTC. It is translated as CASSTYSGSTEFF. The rearrangement uses TRBV5-1 and TRBJ2-1; 9 positions agree with TRBD2. J gave up 14 bases and V 4 bases, and 10 bases lay outside the gene matches. Germline CDR1 reads SGHRS; CDR2 reads YFSETQ. The CDR3 is 13 residues long.

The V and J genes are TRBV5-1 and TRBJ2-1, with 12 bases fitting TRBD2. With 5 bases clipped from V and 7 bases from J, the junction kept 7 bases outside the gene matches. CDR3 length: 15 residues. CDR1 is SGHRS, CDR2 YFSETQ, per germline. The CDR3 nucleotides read TGCGCCAGCAGACATCACGGGACTAGCGGGAATGAGCAGTTCTTC. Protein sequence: CASRHHGTSGNEQFF.

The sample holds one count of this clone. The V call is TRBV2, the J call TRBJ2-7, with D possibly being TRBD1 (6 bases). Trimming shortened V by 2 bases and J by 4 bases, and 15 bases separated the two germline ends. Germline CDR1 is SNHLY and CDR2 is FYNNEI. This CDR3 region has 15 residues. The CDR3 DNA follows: TGTGCCAGCAGTGAAAGAGAACAGGGAGCGTACGAGCAGTACTTC. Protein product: CASSEREQGAYEQYF.

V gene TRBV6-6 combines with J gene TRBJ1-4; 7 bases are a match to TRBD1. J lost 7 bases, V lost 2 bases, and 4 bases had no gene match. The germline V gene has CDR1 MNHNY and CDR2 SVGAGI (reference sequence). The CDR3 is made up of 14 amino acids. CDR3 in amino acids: CASSYQGGREKLFF. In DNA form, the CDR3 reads TGTGCCAGCAGTTACCAGGGGGGACGTGAAAAACTGTTTTTT.

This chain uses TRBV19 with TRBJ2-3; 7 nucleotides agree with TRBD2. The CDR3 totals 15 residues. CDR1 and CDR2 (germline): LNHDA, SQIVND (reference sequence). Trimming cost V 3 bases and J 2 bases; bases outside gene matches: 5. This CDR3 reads CASSIGLADTDTQYF. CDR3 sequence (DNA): TGTGCCAGTAGTATTGGGCTAGCGGACACAGATACGCAGTATTTT.

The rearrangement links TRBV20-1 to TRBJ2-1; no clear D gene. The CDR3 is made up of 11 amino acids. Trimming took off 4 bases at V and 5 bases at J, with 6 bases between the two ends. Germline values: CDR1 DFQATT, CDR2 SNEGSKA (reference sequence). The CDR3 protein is CSAILDNEQFF. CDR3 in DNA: TGCAGTGCTATCCTCGACAATGAGCAGTTCTTC.

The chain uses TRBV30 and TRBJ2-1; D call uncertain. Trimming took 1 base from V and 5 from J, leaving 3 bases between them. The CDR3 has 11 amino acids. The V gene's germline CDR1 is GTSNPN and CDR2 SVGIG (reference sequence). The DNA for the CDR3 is TGTGCCTGGAGTGCTGACAATGAGCAGTTCTTC. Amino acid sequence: CAWSADNEQFF. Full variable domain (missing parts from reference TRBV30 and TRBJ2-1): SQTIHQWPATLVQPVGSPLSLECTVEGTSNPNLYWYRQAAGRGLQLLFYSVGIGQISSEVPQNLSASRPQDRQFILSSKKLLLSDSGFYLCAWSADNEQFFGPGTRLTVL.

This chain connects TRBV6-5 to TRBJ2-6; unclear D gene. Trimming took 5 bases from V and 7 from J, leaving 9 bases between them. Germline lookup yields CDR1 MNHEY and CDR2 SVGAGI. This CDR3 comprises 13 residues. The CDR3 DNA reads TGTGCCAGCAGTGTCCGAGGTGCCAACGTCCTGACTTTC. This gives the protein CASSVRGANVLTF.

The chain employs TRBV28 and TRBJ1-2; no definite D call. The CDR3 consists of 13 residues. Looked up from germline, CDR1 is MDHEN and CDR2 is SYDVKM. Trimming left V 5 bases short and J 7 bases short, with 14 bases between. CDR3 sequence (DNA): TGTGCCAGCAGTCCCGGGAGGGTGGGTGGCTACACCTTC. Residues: CASSPGRVGGYTF.

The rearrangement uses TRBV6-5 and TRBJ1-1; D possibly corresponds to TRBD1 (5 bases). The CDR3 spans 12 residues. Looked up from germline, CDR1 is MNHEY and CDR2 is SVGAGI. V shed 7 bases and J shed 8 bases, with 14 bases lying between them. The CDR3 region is CASTNSGGEAFF. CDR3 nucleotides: TGTGCCAGCACTAACTCGGGGGGGGAAGCTTTCTTT.